The 5 T cell receptor beta chains reported below all come from one sample, sequenced in a study of T cell responses to AZD1222 COVID-19 vaccine (dated by TCRdb to about 2021). The method was the immunoSEQ multiplex PCR assay. TCRdb carries this immuneACCESS record with in-frame sequences only. Its versions omit some clonotypes, under half of them owing to an unresolved V gene in the studies checked, with the rest unexplained. The sample records 95,000 to 150,000 clones, 80% to 90% of which are singletons. 11% of the sample goes to the ten largest clones. The sample's time point, from its label and the paper: baseline before first vaccination. The treatment or condition label here, explained by the study, means: meningococcal conjugate vaccine given as trial control. The source material was peripheral blood, sampled on day 0 of MenACWY control vaccination. The receptors were gathered from an adult in good health.

The V gene is TRBV7-9, the J gene TRBJ2-1; 7 bases are a match to TRBD2. V lost 2 bases, J lost 0 bases, and 10 bases stayed unmatched. This CDR3 spans 18 amino acids. The germline V gene encodes CDR1 SEHNR and CDR2 FQNEAQ (reference sequence). In DNA, the CDR3 is TGTGCCAGCAGCTTAACCCCTCTTGGCGGGAGCTCCTACAATGAGCAGTTCTTC. This translates into CASSLTPLGGSSYNEQFF.

V is TRBV4-2 and J is TRBJ2-3; a possible D gene is TRBD2 (6 bases). Germline loops: CDR1 LGHNA, CDR2 YNFKEQ. The V gene lost 4 bases and the J gene lost 6 bases, with 11 bases spanning the gap. This CDR3 contains 13 residues. CDR3 nucleotides: TGTGCCAGCAGCCCCGGGAGTTCGGATACGCAGTATTTT. It specifies CASSPGSSDTQYF.

The rearrangement joins TRBV3-1 (or the pseudogene TRBV3-2) to TRBJ2-1; 9 nucleotides line up with TRBD2. The CDR3 sequence is 12 residues long. Unmatched junction bases numbered 5, after V lost 8 bases and J lost 9 bases. Germline assignment: CDR1 LGHDT and CDR2 YNNKEL (reference sequence). Here the CDR3 DNA reads TGTGCCAGCTCACTAGCGGGCGGTGAGCAGTTCTTC. Its protein is CASSLAGGEQFF.

The J gene is TRBJ1-4, the V gene TRBV3-1 (or the pseudogene TRBV3-2); 7 bases line up with TRBD1. In germline, CDR1 is LGHDT, CDR2 YNNKEL (reference sequence). This CDR3 contains 14 residues. Trimming removed 4 bases from V and 8 bases from J; junction bases left unmatched: 7. The CDR3 here is CASSPRDSIEKLFF. The CDR3 coding sequence is TGTGCCAGCAGCCCCCGGGACAGTATAGAAAAACTGTTTTTT.

The V gene is TRBV27, the J gene TRBJ2-4; D not resolved. Germline values: CDR1 MNHEY, CDR2 SMNVEV (reference sequence). Trimming stripped 5 bases from V and 0 bases from J, with 11 bases between. There are 15 residues in the CDR3. CDR3 loop: CASSEHQIAKNIQYF. In DNA form, the CDR3 reads TGTGCCAGCAGTGAACATCAGATAGCCAAAAACATTCAGTACTTC.